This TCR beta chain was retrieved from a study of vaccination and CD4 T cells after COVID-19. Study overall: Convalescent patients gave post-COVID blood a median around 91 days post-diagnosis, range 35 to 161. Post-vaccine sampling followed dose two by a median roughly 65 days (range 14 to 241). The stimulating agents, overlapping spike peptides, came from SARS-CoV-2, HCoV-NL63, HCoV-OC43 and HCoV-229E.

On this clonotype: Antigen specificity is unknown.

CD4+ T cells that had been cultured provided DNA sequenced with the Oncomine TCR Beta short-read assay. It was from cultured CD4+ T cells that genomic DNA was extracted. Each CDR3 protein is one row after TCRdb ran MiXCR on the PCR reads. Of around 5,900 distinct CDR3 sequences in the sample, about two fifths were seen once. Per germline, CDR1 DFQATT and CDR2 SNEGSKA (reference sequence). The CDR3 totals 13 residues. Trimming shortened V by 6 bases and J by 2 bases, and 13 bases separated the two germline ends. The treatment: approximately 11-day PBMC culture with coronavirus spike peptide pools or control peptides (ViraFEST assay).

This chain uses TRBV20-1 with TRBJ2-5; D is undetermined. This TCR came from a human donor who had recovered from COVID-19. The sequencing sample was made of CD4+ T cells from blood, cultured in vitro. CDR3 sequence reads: CSAERASQETQYF. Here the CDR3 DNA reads TGCAGTGCAGAAAGGGCCTCACAAGAGACCCAGTACTTC.